This T cell receptor (beta chain) was sequenced for a study of blood T cell repertoires in COVID-19 (dated by TCRdb to the early 2020s). As for the study more broadly: Collaborator samples came from the United States, Italy and Spain and covered acute and convalescent phases of COVID-19. The repertoires were released in a freely available public database meant as a resource for research on the immune response to SARS-CoV-2. Where available, HLA class I and class II types were taken from metadata supplied by the sample provider and were not determined by assay-based typing. Sample metadata almost always included a de-identified subject ID, COVID-19 status, age in years and sex. Samples were obtained from the ongoing ImmuneRACE study (first 160 participants) and from 1,254 subjects provided by 6 global collaborators. The prospective study material was composed of cDNA or gDNA derived from T cells, B-cell-depleted T cells, or PBMCs. Subjects who had been exposed to COVID-19, were actively infected with it, or had recovered from it provided the deeply sampled blood TCRbeta repertoires that made up the dataset. Paper-wide results and their limitations: How much clinical and demographic metadata was included differed by source and by participant, and the metadata was provided uncurated.

V is cut back by 2 bases and J by 2 bases, with 3 bases in the junction unmatched. The CDR3 spans 14 residues, from the cysteine through the phenylalanine. Here the CDR3 DNA is all that survives: 42 bases in frame from base 1. CDR1 and CDR2 are drawn from the germline V gene: ENHRY, SYGVKD. Details on this clone: Its binding antigen is unknown. Per-base qualities were not stored, and no clone one base away is much larger.

Each collaborating institution followed its own protocols to collect whole blood in K2EDTA tubes. For TCRbeta analysis, collaborators shipped samples as frozen whole blood, isolated PBMCs, or DNA extracted from either of those sample types. TCRbeta CDR3 regions were amplified from genomic DNA using the immunoSEQ Assay, a bias-controlled multiplex PCR. Processing in the source paper ran as follows. Within the assay, amplification of reference gene primers was used to estimate how many nucleated cells each sample contained. To quantify the absolute abundance of each unique TCRbeta CDR3 rearrangement, sequence reads were collapsed and filtered. For each sample, productive Simpson clonality was calculated as the square root of Simpson's diversity index over productive rearrangements. The table was pulled from immuneACCESS by TCRdb, which kept in-frame rearrangements only. Such tables lose some clones; where checked, under half of the loss comes from unresolved V genes, and the rest has no known cause. The V and J calls and clone size are taken from that table; D and trimming were inferred from the DNA. The sample yields under 150,000 clones; around nine tenths were counted once. The top ten constitute 4% to 4.5% of the sample.

What was sequenced was peripheral blood. In this chain, TRBV10-3 is recombined with TRBJ2-7, and 7 junction bases match TRBD1. The sequence was obtained from a woman aged 40-49 years with acute or convalescent COVID-19. The CDR3 reads as follows: CAISEDRETYEQYF. The sequenced DNA is TGTGCCATCAGTGAGGACAGGGAGACCTACGAGCAGTACTTC.